A single sample gave rise to the 24 T cell receptor beta chains below, sequenced in a study of blood T cell repertoires in COVID-19. Profiling relied on immunoSEQ multiplex PCR, and the TCRdb table lists in-frame clones only, not all of them. The table records 100,000 to 110,000 clones, more than 85% of them present only once. The sequenced sample consisted of peripheral blood. The receptors were gathered from a man in his forties or fifties with active COVID-19.

J is TRBJ2-1 and V is TRBV2; 7 bases line up with TRBD2. Per germline, CDR1 SNHLY and CDR2 FYNNEI. J was trimmed by 1 base and V by 7 bases; bases with no gene match: 4. CDR3 size: 14 residues. CDR3 region: CASNWGGSYNEQFF. The CDR3 DNA follows: TGTGCCAGCAATTGGGGGGGGTCCTACAATGAGCAGTTCTTC.

This sequence joins TRBV5-4 and TRBJ2-5, with 9 bases lining up with TRBD1. The germline V gene has CDR1 SGHNT and CDR2 YYREEE (reference sequence). V lost 5 bases, J lost 3 bases, and 11 bases stayed unmatched. This CDR3 is 16 amino acids long. The CDR3 loop is CASSTTGTGRKETQYF. The CDR3, as DNA: TGTGCCAGCAGTACAACCGGGACAGGGAGAAAAGAGACCCAGTACTTC.

The J gene is TRBJ2-1, the V gene TRBV2, with 9 bases aligning to TRBD2. Per the germline V gene, CDR1 is SNHLY and CDR2 is FYNNEI. This CDR3 has 16 residues. The V gene end was trimmed by 5 bases and the J gene end by 9 bases; junction bases not matched to a gene: 14. The CDR3 here is CASSSRGRGREGEQFF. For the CDR3, the DNA is TGTGCCAGCAGTTCTCGGGGGCGGGGGCGGGAGGGTGAGCAGTTCTTC.

This rearrangement joins TRBV5-4 to TRBJ1-3, with D possibly being TRBD1 (6 bases). This CDR3 spans 14 amino acids. Germline loops: CDR1 SGHNT, CDR2 YYREEE (reference sequence). The V end was cut by 2 bases, the J end by 4 bases, with 10 bases between. Here the CDR3 DNA reads TGTGCCAGCAGCTTCACCGGACAGGGAAACACCATATATTTT. Translating gives CASSFTGQGNTIYF.

The J gene is TRBJ2-2, the V gene TRBV7-9; 7 bases are a match to TRBD2. Germline lookup yields CDR1 SEHNR and CDR2 FQNEAQ (reference sequence). The CDR3 spans 16 residues. The ends lost 5 bases at V and 5 bases at J; junction bases unmatched: 11. CDR3 sequence: CASSPVGRETTGELFF. The DNA of the CDR3 is TGTGCCAGCAGCCCGGTTGGGCGGGAGACGACCGGGGAGCTGTTTTTT. The full variable domain, in which reference TRBV7-9 and TRBJ2-2 provide the parts outside the CDR3, is DTGVSQNPRHKITKRGQNVTFRCDPISEHNRLYWYRQTLGQGPEFLTYFQNEAQLEKSRLLSDRFSAERPKGSFSTLEIQRTEQGDSAMYLCASSPVGRETTGELFFGEGSRLTVL.

This clone has at least ten counts. The J gene is TRBJ2-1, the V gene TRBV6-5; TRBD1 aligns across 7 bases. Trimming cost V 8 bases and J 3 bases; bases outside gene matches: 7. CDR1 is MNHEY, CDR2 SVGAGI, per germline. This CDR3 is 14 amino acids long. The chain's CDR3 is CASQHGTDYNEQFF. For the CDR3, the DNA is TGTGCCAGCCAACATGGGACAGACTACAATGAGCAGTTCTTC.

This clone was counted many times. The CDR3, as DNA: TGTGCCAGCAGTGTCCTACCGACTAATGAAAAACTGTTTTTT. It is translated as CASSVLPTNEKLFF. The chain has TRBV2 and TRBJ1-4; D call uncertain. V was cut by 4 bases and J by 2 bases, with 8 bases left in between. There are 14 residues in the CDR3. Germline CDR1 reads SNHLY; CDR2 reads FYNNEI.

A single count supports this clone. The rearrangement joins TRBV5-1 to TRBJ1-5; 7 positions match TRBD1. The V gene's germline CDR1 is SGHRS and CDR2 YFSETQ. The CDR3 contains 17 residues. The V gene end was trimmed by 4 bases and the J gene end by 5 bases; junction bases not matched to a gene: 15. In nucleotides, the CDR3 is TGCGCCAGCAGCCCCGGGGCTTCGACAGGGAGCGATCAGCCCCAGCATTTT. This sequence encodes CASSPGASTGSDQPQHF.

The rearrangement uses TRBV5-1 and TRBJ2-2; D not resolved. Germline V gives CDR1 SGHRS, CDR2 YFSETQ. The V gene lost 1 base and the J gene lost 4 bases, with 8 bases spanning the gap. The CDR3 loop spans 14 amino acids. The CDR3 DNA follows: TGCGCCAGCAGCTTGAGCAGCGTCACCGGGGAGCTGTTTTTT. As protein: CASSLSSVTGELFF.

This CDR3 is CATSREGGTSFGNEQFF. The CDR3 DNA sequence: TGTGCCACCAGCAGAGAGGGGGGGACTAGCTTTGGCAATGAGCAGTTCTTC. The rearrangement uses TRBV15 and TRBJ2-1; TRBD2 matches at 9 bases. The CDR3 has 17 amino acids. With 0 bases clipped from V and 6 bases from J, the junction kept 9 bases outside the gene matches. CDR1 LNHNV and CDR2 YYDKDF come from the germline V gene (reference sequence).

The chain carries TRBV5-5 and TRBJ1-4, with 7 positions matching TRBD1. The germline V gene encodes CDR1 SGHKS and CDR2 YYEKEE (reference sequence). This CDR3 has 13 amino acids. The V and J ends lost 6 bases and 5 bases, in that order; junction bases with no gene match: 4. Written as DNA, the CDR3 is TGTGCCAGCACCGGGACAGAGAATGAAAAACTGTTTTTT. Amino acids: CASTGTENEKLFF. The full variable domain, its missing parts supplied by reference TRBV5-5 and TRBJ1-4, is DAGVTQSPTHLIKTRGQQVTLRCSPISGHKSVSWYQQVLGQGPQFIFQYYEKEERGRGNFPDRFSARQFPNYSSELNVNALLLGDSALYLCASTGTENEKLFFGSGTQLSVL.

The chain recombines TRBV18 with TRBJ2-3; possibly TRBD2 for D (6 bases). CDR1 is KGHSH and CDR2 is LQKENI in the germline V gene. The V end was cut by 6 bases, the J end by 2 bases, with 21 bases between. The CDR3 has 17 residues. The CDR3 region has the DNA TGTGCCAGCTCTCGTGTCGGGGGAGCGGACACCACAGATACGCAGTATTTT. This codes for CASSRVGGADTTDTQYF.

V gene TRBV11-3 combines with J gene TRBJ2-3; D call uncertain. Trimming removed 5 bases from V and 0 bases from J, with 9 bases in between. This CDR3 is 14 amino acids long. From germline, CDR1 is SGHNT and CDR2 YENEEA. This CDR3 reads CASSLVTSTDTQYF. DNA for the CDR3: TGTGCCAGCAGCCTAGTCACTAGCACAGATACGCAGTATTTT.

This clone has a single count. V gene TRBV6-6 combines with J gene TRBJ2-7; TRBD2 is a possible D gene (5 bases). The germline V gene encodes CDR1 MNHNY and CDR2 SVGAGI (reference sequence). CDR3 length: 12 amino acids. V was cut by 2 bases and J by 6 bases, with 8 bases left in between. CDR3 protein: CASSYLRGEQYV. DNA for the CDR3: TGTGCCAGCAGTTACCTCCGGGGCGAGCAGTACGTC.

The chain couples TRBV24-1 to TRBJ1-6, with 8 bases identical to TRBD1. The CDR3 contains 17 residues. J gave up 7 bases and V 9 bases, and 16 bases lay outside the gene matches. Germline CDR1 is KGHDR and CDR2 is SFDVKD. The chain's CDR3 is CATEEQGGRLENSPLHF. The CDR3 DNA is TGTGCCACCGAGGAACAGGGGGGAAGGTTGGAAAATTCACCCCTCCACTTT.

The rearrangement links TRBV9 to TRBJ1-1; 10 bases are shared with TRBD1. Trimming took 3 bases from V and 4 from J; bases not matched to a gene: 6. This CDR3 spans 15 amino acids. Germline CDR1 is SGDLS and CDR2 is YYNGEE. In nucleotides, the CDR3 is TGTGCCAGCAGCGCTAGAGACAGGGGGCTCACTGAAGCTTTCTTT. Its protein product is CASSARDRGLTEAFF.

V is TRBV7-6 and J is TRBJ1-6, with a possible D match to TRBD1 (5 bases). The V gene lost 6 bases and the J gene lost 6 bases, with 15 bases spanning the gap. This CDR3 has 15 amino acids. Germline V gives CDR1 SGHVS, CDR2 FNYEAQ. The CDR3 DNA is TGTGCCAGCAGACAAAGAGGGAGGGGTAATTCACCCCTCCACTTT. Its protein is CASRQRGRGNSPLHF.

A word on this clone: This sample also contains other DNA sequences that code for the same CDR3. The chain joins TRBV7-9 to TRBJ1-5, with D tentatively TRBD1 (6 bases). The CDR3 covers 13 residues. With 1 base removed from V and 7 bases from J, the gap between germline ends came to 8 bases. Germline V gives CDR1 SEHNR, CDR2 FQNEAQ (reference sequence). This CDR3 reads CASSLDRVQPQHF. CDR3 DNA: TGTGCCAGCAGCTTAGACAGGGTACAGCCCCAGCATTTT. The full variable domain, completed using reference TRBV7-9 and TRBJ1-5, is DTGVSQNPRHKITKRGQNVTFRCDPISEHNRLYWYRQTLGQGPEFLTYFQNEAQLEKSRLLSDRFSAERPKGSFSTLEIQRTEQGDSAMYLCASSLDRVQPQHFGDGTRLSIL.

The V call is TRBV6-6, the J call TRBJ2-2, with D unclear. The germline CDR1 and CDR2 sequences are MNHNY and SVGAGI (reference sequence). V was cut by 8 bases and J by 2 bases, with 6 bases left in between. The CDR3 spans 12 residues. The CDR3 region has the DNA TGTGCCAGCCTCGTTAACACCGGGGAGCTGTTTTTT. Its translation is CASLVNTGELFF.

The rearrangement links TRBV21-1 to TRBJ1-3; the DNA was not used to check the table's D call, TRBD1. TRBV21-1 is a pseudogene locus. The CDR3 is made up of 19 amino acids. The CDR3 region is CASSKVPRGLPTSGNTIYF. The DNA for the CDR3 is TGTGCCAGCAGCAAAGTCCCCAGGGGGTTACCGACTTCTGGAAACACCATATATTTT.

This sequence joins TRBV12-3 or TRBV12-4 and TRBJ1-5, with unresolved D. V lost 6 bases and J 4 bases, leaving 10 bases between the germline ends. The CDR3 is 13 residues long. The CDR3 DNA sequence: TGTGCCAGCAGCCTGGGAGTGAATCAGCCCCAGCATTTT. This sequence encodes CASSLGVNQPQHF.

This clone was seen a few times. CDR3 loop: CASSQTGGSGNTIYF. CDR3 in DNA: TGTGCCAGCAGCCAGACAGGGGGCTCTGGAAACACCATATATTTT. The chain carries TRBV4-2 and TRBJ1-3; 9 bases are shared with TRBD1. Trimming removed 3 bases from V and 0 bases from J; junction bases left unmatched: 0. The CDR3 contains 15 residues. CDR1 and CDR2 from the germline V gene are LGHNA and YNFKEQ.

In DNA, the CDR3 is TGCGCCAGCAGCCAAGGGACTAACACAGATACGCAGTATTTT. Translation: CASSQGTNTDTQYF. The rearrangement links TRBV4-1 to TRBJ2-3, with a weak D call TRBD2 (6 bases). The CDR3 extends over 14 amino acids. Germline CDR1 MGHRA, CDR2 YSYEKL. V was clipped by 1 base and J by 2 bases, with 7 bases between them.

This chain joins TRBV6-2 or TRBV6-3 and TRBJ2-7, with 7 bases matching TRBD1. This CDR3 region has 13 residues. Trimming removed 4 bases from V and 3 bases from J; junction bases left unmatched: 3. Germline CDR1 and CDR2: MNHEY and SVGEGT. The CDR3 loop is CASSFRQGYEQYF. For the CDR3, the DNA is TGTGCCAGCAGTTTTCGACAGGGCTACGAGCAGTACTTC.